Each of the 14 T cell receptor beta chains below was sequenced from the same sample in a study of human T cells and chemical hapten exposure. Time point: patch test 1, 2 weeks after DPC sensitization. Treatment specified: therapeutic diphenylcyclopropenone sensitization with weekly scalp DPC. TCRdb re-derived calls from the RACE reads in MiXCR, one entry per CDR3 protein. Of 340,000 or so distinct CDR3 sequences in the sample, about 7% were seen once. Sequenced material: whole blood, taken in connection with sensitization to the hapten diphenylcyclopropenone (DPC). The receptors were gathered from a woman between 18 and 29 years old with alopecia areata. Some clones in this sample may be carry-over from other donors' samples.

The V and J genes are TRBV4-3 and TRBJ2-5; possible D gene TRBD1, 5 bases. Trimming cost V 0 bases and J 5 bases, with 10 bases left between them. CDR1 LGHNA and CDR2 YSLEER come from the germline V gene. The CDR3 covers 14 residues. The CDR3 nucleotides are TGCGCCAGCAGCCAAGACCTCAGGGCCGAGACCCAGTACTTC. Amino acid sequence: CASSQDLRAETQYF.

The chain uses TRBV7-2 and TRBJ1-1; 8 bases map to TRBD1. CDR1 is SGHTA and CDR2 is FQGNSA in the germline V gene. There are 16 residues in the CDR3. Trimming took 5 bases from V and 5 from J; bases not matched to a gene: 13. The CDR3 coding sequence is TGTGCCAGCAGCGACAGGGGCAAGGTTGTGTGGACTGAAGCTTTCTTT. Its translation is CASSDRGKVVWTEAFF.

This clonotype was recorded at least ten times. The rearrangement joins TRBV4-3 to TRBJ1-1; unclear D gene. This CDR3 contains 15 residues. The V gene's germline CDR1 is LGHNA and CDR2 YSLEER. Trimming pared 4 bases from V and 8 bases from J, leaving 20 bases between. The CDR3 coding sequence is TGCGCCAGCAGCCCCTCGAGGACTTCTCGGGGAGAAGCTTTCTTT. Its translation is CASSPSRTSRGEAFF.

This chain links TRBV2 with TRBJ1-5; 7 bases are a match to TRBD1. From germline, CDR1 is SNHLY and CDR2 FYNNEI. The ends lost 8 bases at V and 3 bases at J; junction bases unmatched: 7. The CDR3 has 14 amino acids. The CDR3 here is CASSKQGNNQPQHF. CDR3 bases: TGTGCCAGCTCGAAACAGGGGAACAATCAGCCCCAGCATTTT. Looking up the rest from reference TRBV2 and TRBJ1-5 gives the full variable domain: EPEVTQTPSHQVTQMGQEVILRCVPISNHLYFYWYRQILGQKVEFLVSFYNNEISEKSEIFDDQFSVERPDGSNFTLKIRSTKLEDSAMYFCASSKQGNNQPQHFGDGTRLSIL.

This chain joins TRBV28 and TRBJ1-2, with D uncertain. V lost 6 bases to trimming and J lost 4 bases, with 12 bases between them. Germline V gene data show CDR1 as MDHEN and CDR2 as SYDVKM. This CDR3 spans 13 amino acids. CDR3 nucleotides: TGTGCCAGCAGCCCCCCCGGCTTCTATGGCTACACCTTC. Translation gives CASSPPGFYGYTF.

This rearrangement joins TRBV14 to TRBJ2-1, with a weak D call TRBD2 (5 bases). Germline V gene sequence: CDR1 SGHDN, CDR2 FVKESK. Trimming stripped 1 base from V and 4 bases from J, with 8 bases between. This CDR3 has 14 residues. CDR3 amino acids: CASSQVAGYNEQFF. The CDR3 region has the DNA TGTGCCAGCAGCCAAGTCGCGGGTTACAATGAGCAGTTCTTC.

The CDR3 nucleotides are TGTGCCAGCAGGCGTTACGACAGGGAGGGTAATTCACCCCTCCACTTT. Protein: CASRRYDREGNSPLHF. The chain recombines TRBV7-2 with TRBJ1-6; TRBD1 matches 7 bases. In germline, CDR1 is SGHTA, CDR2 FQGNSA. CDR3 length equals 16 residues. The V segment lost 6 bases and the J segment 6 bases; nucleotides outside the gene matches: 11.

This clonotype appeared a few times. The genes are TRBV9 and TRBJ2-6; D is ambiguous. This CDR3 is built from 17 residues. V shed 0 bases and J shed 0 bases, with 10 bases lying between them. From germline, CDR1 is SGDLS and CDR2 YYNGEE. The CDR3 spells CASSVALSGSGANVLTF. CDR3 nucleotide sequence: TGTGCCAGCAGCGTAGCTCTTTCGGGCTCTGGGGCCAACGTCCTGACTTTC. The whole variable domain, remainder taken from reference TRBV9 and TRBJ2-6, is DSGVTQTPKHLITATGQRVTLRCSPRSGDLSVYWYQQSLDQGLQFLIQYYNGEERAKGNILERFSAQQFPDLHSELNLSSLELGDSALYFCASSVALSGSGANVLTFGAGSRLTVL.

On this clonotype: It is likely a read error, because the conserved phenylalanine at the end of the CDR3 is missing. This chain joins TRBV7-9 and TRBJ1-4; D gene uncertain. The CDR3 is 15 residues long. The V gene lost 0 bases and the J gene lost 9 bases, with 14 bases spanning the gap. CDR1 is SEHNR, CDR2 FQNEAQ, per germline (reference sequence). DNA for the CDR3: TGTGCCAGCAGCTTAGCGTCGGCAGCGTCGCAAAAACTGTTTATT. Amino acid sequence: CASSLASAASQKLFI.

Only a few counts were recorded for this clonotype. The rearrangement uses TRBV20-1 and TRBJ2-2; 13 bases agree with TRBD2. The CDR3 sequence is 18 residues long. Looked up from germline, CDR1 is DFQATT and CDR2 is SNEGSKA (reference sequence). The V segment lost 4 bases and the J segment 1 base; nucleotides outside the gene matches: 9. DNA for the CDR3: TGCAGTGCTAACATCCCGGGACTAGCGGGGCAGAACACCGGGGAGCTGTTTTTT. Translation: CSANIPGLAGQNTGELFF.

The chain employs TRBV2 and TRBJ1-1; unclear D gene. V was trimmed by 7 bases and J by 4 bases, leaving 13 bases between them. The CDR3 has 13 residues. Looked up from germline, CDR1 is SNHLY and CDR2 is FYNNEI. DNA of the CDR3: TGTGCCAGCAAAAATGAATCACCCACTGAAGCTTTCTTT. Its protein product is CASKNESPTEAFF.

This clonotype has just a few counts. The CDR3 spells CSVAKGGANYGYTF. CDR3 sequence (DNA): TGCAGCGTTGCAAAAGGGGGGGCGAACTATGGCTACACCTTC. V is TRBV29-1 and J is TRBJ1-2, with a possible D match to TRBD1 (6 bases). Trimming shortened V by 4 bases and J by 2 bases, and 14 bases separated the two germline ends. Germline loops: CDR1 SQVTM, CDR2 ANQGSEA. CDR3 size: 14 residues.

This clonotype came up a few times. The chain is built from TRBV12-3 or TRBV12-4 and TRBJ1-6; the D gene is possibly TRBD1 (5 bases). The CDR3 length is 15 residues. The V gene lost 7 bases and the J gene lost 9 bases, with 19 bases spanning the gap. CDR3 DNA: TGTGCCAGCAACCACGGGCAGGGTAGAATTTCACCCCTCCACTTT. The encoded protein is CASNHGQGRISPLHF.

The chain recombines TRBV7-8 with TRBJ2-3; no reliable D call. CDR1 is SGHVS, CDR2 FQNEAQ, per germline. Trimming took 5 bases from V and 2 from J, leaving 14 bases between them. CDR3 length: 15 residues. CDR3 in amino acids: CASSRKAGDTDTQYF. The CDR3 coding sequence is TGTGCCAGCAGCCGTAAGGCTGGCGACACAGATACGCAGTATTTT.